The 10 T cell receptor beta chains presented below share a single source sample, sequenced in a study of OX40 agonist ivuxolimab in advanced cancers. Here immunoSEQ multiplex PCR was the method, and the copy in TCRdb shows in-frame clones only, minus some. The data hold 80,000 to 95,000 clones, with approximately 91% observed a single time. Sequenced here: CD4+ or CD8+ T cells sorted from blood, sampled in a trial of the OX40 agonist ivuxolimab. These receptors were obtained from an adult with an advanced solid tumor such as melanoma, head and neck, liver or kidney cancer.

This clone came up once. This chain joins TRBV6-1 and TRBJ2-2; D is unclear. The germline V gene has CDR1 MNHNS and CDR2 SASEGT. The length of the CDR3 is 15 residues. The V end lost 7 bases, the J end lost 3 bases, and 15 bases lay between the germline ends. The CDR3 protein is CASTMLRGDTGELFF. The DNA for the CDR3 is TGTGCCAGCACCATGCTTCGAGGAGACACCGGGGAGCTGTTTTTT.

The chain carries TRBV19 and TRBJ2-5, with D perhaps TRBD2 (6 bases). The CDR3 is 12 residues long. The germline CDR1 and CDR2 sequences are LNHDA and SQIVND (reference sequence). V lost 8 bases, J lost 4 bases, and 11 bases lay in between. CDR3 amino acids: CASSQGGETQYF. The CDR3 bases are TGTGCCAGTTCCCAGGGAGGAGAGACCCAGTACTTC.

The chain combines TRBV7-9 with TRBJ2-3; TRBD2 matches at 10 bases. Losses at the gene ends were 0 bases for V and 4 bases for J; bases not matched to a gene: 1. This CDR3 spans 15 amino acids. Germline CDR1 is SEHNR and CDR2 is FQNEAQ (reference sequence). The DNA for the CDR3 is TGTGCCAGCAGCTTAGCAGGGACTAGCGCAGATACGCAGTATTTT. Translating it yields CASSLAGTSADTQYF.

This chain joins TRBV5-6 and TRBJ1-2; the D gene is possibly TRBD1 (5 bases). The germline V gene has CDR1 SGHDT and CDR2 YYEEEE. The CDR3 contains 15 residues. V was trimmed by 0 bases and J by 7 bases, leaving 16 bases between them. The CDR3 here is CASSLASGMHFGYTF. The CDR3 DNA sequence: TGTGCCAGCAGCTTGGCCTCAGGGATGCACTTTGGCTACACCTTC.

The V gene is TRBV6-1, the J gene TRBJ1-2; 8 nucleotides align to TRBD1. The CDR3 totals 12 residues. Germline CDR1 MNHNS, CDR2 SASEGT. Trimming at V came to 5 bases and at J to 7 bases, leaving 3 bases not matched to a gene. CDR3 residues: CASSTGQGGYTF. DNA of the CDR3: TGTGCCAGCAGTACCGGACAGGGTGGCTACACCTTC.

The chain employs TRBV6-1 and TRBJ2-5; 12 nucleotides match TRBD2. V was pared by 4 bases and J by 2 bases, with 5 bases of the junction left unmatched. This CDR3 comprises 16 residues. CDR1 is MNHNS and CDR2 is SASEGT in the germline V gene. The CDR3: CASSVLTSGGQETQYF. The CDR3 bases are TGTGCCAGCAGTGTACTGACTAGCGGGGGACAAGAGACCCAGTACTTC.

This clone was seen more than once but under ten times. The chain carries TRBV11-2 and TRBJ1-1, with D unclear. The CDR3 spans 15 residues. The V end lost 4 bases, the J end lost 0 bases, and 12 bases lay between the germline ends. From germline, CDR1 is SGHAT and CDR2 FQNNGV. The CDR3: CASSSAQAMNTEAFF. The CDR3 nucleotides read TGTGCCAGCAGCTCTGCGCAGGCGATGAACACTGAAGCTTTCTTT.

J is TRBJ2-3 and V is TRBV15, with 10 bases fitting TRBD1. The CDR3 spans 15 residues. Looked up from germline, CDR1 is LNHNV and CDR2 is YYDKDF (reference sequence). The J segment lost 9 bases and the V segment lost 6 bases, leaving 12 bases of the junction unmatched. The CDR3 loop reads CATSRTGGLKITQYF. The DNA for the CDR3 is TGTGCCACCAGTAGGACAGGGGGTTTGAAGATAACGCAGTATTTT.

This sequence joins TRBV6-5 and TRBJ1-5, with a weak D call TRBD1 (6 bases). V was trimmed by 8 bases and J by 3 bases, leaving 14 bases between them. The CDR3 is 14 residues long. Germline V CDR1 and CDR2: MNHEY, SVGAGI. CDR3 residues: CASGFQGSNQPQHF. The DNA of the CDR3 is TGTGCCAGCGGGTTCCAGGGGTCCAATCAGCCCCAGCATTTT.

The chain joins TRBV28 to TRBJ1-2, with D hard to call. This CDR3 has 13 residues. Germline CDR1 reads MDHEN; CDR2 reads SYDVKM. V lost 7 bases and J lost 6, with 15 bases in between. The CDR3 loop reads CASIRQSTDGYTF. CDR3 DNA: TGTGCCAGCATCCGCCAGTCTACGGATGGCTACACCTTC.